Below are 4 T cell receptor beta chains sequenced from a single sample in a study of siplizumab effects on memory and regulatory T cells. Assay: immunoSEQ multiplex PCR; the TCRdb copy retains only in-frame clones and omits some. The data show some 100,000 clones, 75% to 95% seen once. Sequences were obtained from CD4+ T cells sorted from blood. These receptors all stem from a human donor in good health. Some clones in this sample may be carry-over from other donors' samples.

V and J are TRBV6-1 and TRBJ2-3, with TRBD1 matching over 7 bases. Germline V gives CDR1 MNHNS, CDR2 SASEGT. CDR3 length: 12 amino acids. The V and J ends lost 8 bases and 1 base, in that order; junction bases with no gene match: 0. The CDR3 loop reads CASDRGTDTQYF. In DNA form, the CDR3 reads TGTGCCAGCGACAGGGGCACAGATACGCAGTATTTT.

The gene calls are TRBV4-2 and TRBJ1-6, with 7 bases that match TRBD1. The CDR3 has 19 amino acids. The V gene end was trimmed by 0 bases and the J gene end by 4 bases; junction bases not matched to a gene: 12. The germline V gene encodes CDR1 LGHNA and CDR2 YNFKEQ. CDR3 nucleotide sequence: TGTGCCAGCAGCCAAGACCCGTGGGGACAGCGAAATTATAATTCACCCCTCCACTTT. This codes for CASSQDPWGQRNYNSPLHF.

With regard to this clone: Mismatch with germline at one junction end may stem from a read error. The J gene is TRBJ2-1, the V gene TRBV7-7; TRBD1 or TRBD2 may be the D gene (5 bases each). This CDR3 is 14 amino acids long. Looked up from germline, CDR1 is SSHAT and CDR2 is FNYEAQ (reference sequence). The CDR3 sequence: CASSPQRGDNEQFF. CDR3 coding DNA: TGTGCTAGCAGCCCTCAGAGAGGGGACAATGAGCAGTTCTTC.

This chain connects TRBV25-1 to TRBJ1-6; a possible D gene is TRBD1 (5 bases). Trimming removed 2 bases from V and 4 bases from J, with 6 bases in between. The V gene's germline CDR1 is MGHDK and CDR2 SYGVNS. The CDR3 has 14 residues. The CDR3 bases are TGTGCCAGCAGTGAAAGACAGTATAATTCACCCCTCCACTTT. This gives the protein CASSERQYNSPLHF.